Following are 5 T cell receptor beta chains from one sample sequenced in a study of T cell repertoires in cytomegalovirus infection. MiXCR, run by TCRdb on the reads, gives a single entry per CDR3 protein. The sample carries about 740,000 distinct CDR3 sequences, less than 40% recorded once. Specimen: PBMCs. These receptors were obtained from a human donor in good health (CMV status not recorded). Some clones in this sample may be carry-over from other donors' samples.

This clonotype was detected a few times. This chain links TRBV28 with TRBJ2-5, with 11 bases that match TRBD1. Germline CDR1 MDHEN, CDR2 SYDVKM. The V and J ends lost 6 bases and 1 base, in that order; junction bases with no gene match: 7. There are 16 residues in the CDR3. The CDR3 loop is CASSGPDRGPQETQYF. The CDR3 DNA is TGTGCCAGCAGCGGCCCGGACAGGGGGCCCCAAGAGACCCAGTACTTC. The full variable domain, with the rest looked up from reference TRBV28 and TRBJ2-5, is DVKVTQSSRYLVKRTGEKVFLECVQDMDHENMFWYRQDPGLGLRLIYFSYDVKMKEKGDIPEGYSVSREKKERFSLILESASTNQTSMYLCASSGPDRGPQETQYFGPGTRLLVL.

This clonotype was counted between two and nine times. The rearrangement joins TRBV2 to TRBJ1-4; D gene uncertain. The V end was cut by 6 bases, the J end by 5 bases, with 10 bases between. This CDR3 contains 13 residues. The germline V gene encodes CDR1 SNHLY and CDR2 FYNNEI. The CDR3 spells CASRKGENEKLFF. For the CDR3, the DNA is TGTGCCAGCAGAAAGGGAGAGAATGAAAAACTGTTTTTT.

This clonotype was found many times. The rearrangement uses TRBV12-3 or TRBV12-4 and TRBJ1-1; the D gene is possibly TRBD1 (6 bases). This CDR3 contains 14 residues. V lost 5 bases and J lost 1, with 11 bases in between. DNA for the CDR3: TGTGCCAGCAGTGAATGGACAGCGAACACTGAAGCTTTCTTT. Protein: CASSEWTANTEAFF.

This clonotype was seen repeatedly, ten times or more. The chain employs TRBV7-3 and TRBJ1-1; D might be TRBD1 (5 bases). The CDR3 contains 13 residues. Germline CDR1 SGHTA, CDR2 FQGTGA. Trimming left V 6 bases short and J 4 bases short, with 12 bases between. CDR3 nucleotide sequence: TGTGCCAGCAGTTGGTTGGGGGGCACTGAAGCTTTCTTT. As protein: CASSWLGGTEAFF.

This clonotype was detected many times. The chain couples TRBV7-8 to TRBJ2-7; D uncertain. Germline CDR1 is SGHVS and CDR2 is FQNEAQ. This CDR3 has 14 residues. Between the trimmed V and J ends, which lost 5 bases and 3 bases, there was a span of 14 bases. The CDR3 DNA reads TGTGCCAGCAGCCCGTACCCCAGATACTACGAGCAGTACTTC. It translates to CASSPYPRYYEQYF. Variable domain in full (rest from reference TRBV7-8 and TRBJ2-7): GAGVSQSPRYKVAKRGQDVALRCDPISGHVSLFWYQQALGQGPEFLTYFQNEAQLDKSGLPSDRFFAERPEGSVSTLKIQRTQQEDSAVYLCASSPYPRYYEQYFGPGTRLTVT.